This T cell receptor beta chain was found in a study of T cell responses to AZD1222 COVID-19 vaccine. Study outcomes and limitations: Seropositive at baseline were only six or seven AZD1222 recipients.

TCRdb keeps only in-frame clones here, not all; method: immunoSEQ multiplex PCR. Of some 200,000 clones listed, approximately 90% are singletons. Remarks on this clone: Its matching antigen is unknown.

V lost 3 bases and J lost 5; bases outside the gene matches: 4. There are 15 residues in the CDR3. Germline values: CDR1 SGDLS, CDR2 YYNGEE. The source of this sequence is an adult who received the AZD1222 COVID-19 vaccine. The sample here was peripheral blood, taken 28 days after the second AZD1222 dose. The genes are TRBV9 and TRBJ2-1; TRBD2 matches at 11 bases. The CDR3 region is CASSASGRNNNEQFF. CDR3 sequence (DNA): TGTGCCAGCAGCGCTAGCGGGAGGAACAACAATGAGCAGTTCTTC.